These T cell receptor beta chains were read from a single sample in a study of T-cell reconstitution after alpha-beta-depleted transplantation in children. TCRdb recomputed calls from the PCR reads with MiXCR, one row per CDR3 protein. The repertoire holds about 250,000 distinct CDR3 sequences, under 30% seen once, with around 4.8% in the top ten. This material consisted of PBMCs, mostly from graft donor cells, taken 360 days after TCRalphabeta/CD19-depleted stem cell transplant. The source is a female patient aged 2-15 years who had a stem cell transplant for congenital amegakaryocytic thrombocytopenia, so the T cells may come from the graft donor. Each CDR3 is given with its conserved first and last residue. D genes are given only for firm matches. Rows give clone size only sometimes, using once, few, many, or a class for an expanded clone.

clone_size j_call d_call v_call cdr3_aa cdr3_nt
many TRBJ2-5 - TRBV29-1 CSVELALGETQYF TGCAGCGTTGAACTAGCGCTGGGGGAGACCCAGTACTTC
many TRBJ1-5 - TRBV20-1 CSASGSNQPQHF TGCAGTGCTAGCGGGAGCAATCAGCCCCAGCATTTT
- TRBJ2-5 - TRBV27 CASSLGGPLAETQYF TGTGCCAGCAGTTTAGGGGGACCATTGGCGGAGACCCAGTACTTC
- TRBJ2-1 TRBD2 TRBV4-3 CASSQDATSGRYEQFF TGCGCCAGCAGCCAAGACGCGACTAGCGGGAGGTATGAGCAGTTCTTC
few TRBJ2-7 - TRBV11-2 CASSLVWGNSYEQYF TGTGCCAGCAGCTTAGTATGGGGGAACTCCTACGAGCAGTACTTC
- TRBJ2-7 - TRBV5-1 CASTGTPTYEQYF TGCGCCAGCACCGGGACTCCAACCTACGAGCAGTACTTC
- TRBJ2-5 - TRBV20-1 CNAQRAEDTQYF TGCAACGCCCAGAGGGCGGAGGATACCCAGTACTTC
few TRBJ2-3 - TRBV24-1 CATSDIDSTDTQYF TGTGCCACCAGTGATATCGACAGCACAGATACGCAGTATTTT
- TRBJ1-1 - TRBV4-1 CASSQPDDTEAFF TGCGCCAGCAGCCAACCAGATGACACTGAAGCTTTCTTT
few TRBJ1-1 - TRBV5-1 CASSLNRGKGIPTAFF TGCGCCAGCAGCTTGAATCGTGGGAAAGGGATCCCGACGGCTTTCTTT
- TRBJ1-5 - TRBV4-1 CASSHTPGTSPDSNQPQHF TGCGCCAGCAGCCATACACCCGGGACAAGCCCGGATAGCAATCAGCCCCAGCATTTT
few TRBJ2-1 TRBD2 TRBV20-1 CSARGPGLAGPGYEQFF TGCAGTGCTAGGGGACCGGGACTAGCGGGCCCTGGGTATGAGCAGTTCTTC
few TRBJ2-3 TRBD2 TRBV29-1 CSDGTSVGDTQYF TGCAGCGACGGGACTAGCGTGGGAGATACGCAGTATTTT
few TRBJ1-1 - TRBV12-3/TRBV12-4 CASSERGGTEAFF TGTGCCAGCAGTGAGAGGGGAGGCACTGAAGCTTTCTTT
- TRBJ1-1 TRBD1 TRBV7-9 CASSRDSYTEAFF TGTGCCAGCAGCCGGGACAGCTACACTGAAGCTTTCTTT
- TRBJ1-5 - TRBV4-2 CASSQDKKNQPQHF TGTGCCAGCAGCCAAGATAAAAAGAATCAGCCCCAGCATTTT
once TRBJ2-7 - TRBV4-1 CASSQGPGEQYF TGCGCCAGCAGCCAAGGGCCAGGGGAGCAGTACTTC
- TRBJ2-3 TRBD1 TRBV12-3/TRBV12-4 CASSAPGTVGTLDTQYF TGTGCCAGCAGTGCCCCTGGGACAGTCGGTACTTTAGATACGCAGTATTTT
few TRBJ2-1 - TRBV29-1 CSVGSPYNAEQFF TGCAGCGTTGGATCGCCCTACAATGCAGAGCAGTTCTTC
few TRBJ1-4 - TRBV6-1 CASNSRNVEEKLFF TGTGCCAGCAACAGTCGCAACGTCGAGGAAAAACTGTTTTTT
many TRBJ2-1 - TRBV29-1 CSVQERYNEQFF TGCAGCGTCCAAGAGCGCTACAATGAGCAGTTCTTC
few TRBJ2-3 TRBD2 TRBV5-6 CASSLQFERGGEADTQYF TGTGCCAGCAGCCTACAATTTGAGCGGGGAGGGGAAGCAGATACGCAGTATTTT
- TRBJ2-3 - TRBV3-1 CASSHSSDTQYF TGTGCCAGCAGCCATTCTTCAGATACGCAGTATTTT
- TRBJ2-3 - TRBV20-1 CSGEVDTQYF TGCAGTGGGGAGGTAGATACGCAGTATTTT
few TRBJ2-1 - TRBV6-5 CASSYSEAPGNEQFF TGTGCCAGCAGTTACTCGGAAGCACCAGGCAATGAGCAGTTCTTC
few TRBJ2-7 TRBD2 TRBV29-1 CSVNGLAVPYEQYF TGCAGCGTAAATGGACTAGCGGTGCCCTACGAGCAGTACTTC
few TRBJ1-4 TRBD1 TRBV27 CASSPGTGLATNEKLFF TGTGCCAGCAGTCCAGGGACAGGCCTTGCAACTAATGAAAAACTGTTTTTT
few TRBJ2-7 TRBD2 TRBV12-3/TRBV12-4 CASRTSGGPYEQYF TGTGCCAGCAGGACTAGCGGGGGACCTTACGAGCAGTACTTC
- TRBJ2-3 TRBD1 TRBV14 CASSQDIPGTGDTDTQYF TGTGCCAGCAGCCAAGATATTCCCGGGACAGGGGACACAGATACGCAGTATTTT
- TRBJ2-1 - TRBV29-1 CSVASLGGHSYNEQFF TGCAGCGTTGCGAGCTTGGGGGGGCACTCCTACAATGAGCAGTTCTTC